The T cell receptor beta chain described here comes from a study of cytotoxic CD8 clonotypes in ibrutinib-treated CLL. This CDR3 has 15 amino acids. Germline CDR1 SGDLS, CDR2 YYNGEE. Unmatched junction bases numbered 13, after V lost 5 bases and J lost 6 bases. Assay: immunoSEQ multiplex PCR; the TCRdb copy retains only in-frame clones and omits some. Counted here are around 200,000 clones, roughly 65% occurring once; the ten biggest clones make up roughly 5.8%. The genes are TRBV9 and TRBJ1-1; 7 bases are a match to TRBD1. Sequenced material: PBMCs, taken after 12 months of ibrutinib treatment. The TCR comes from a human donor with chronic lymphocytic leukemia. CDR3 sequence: CASRPVRQGGAEAFF. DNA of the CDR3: TGTGCCAGCAGGCCAGTGCGACAGGGAGGGGCTGAAGCTTTCTTT.